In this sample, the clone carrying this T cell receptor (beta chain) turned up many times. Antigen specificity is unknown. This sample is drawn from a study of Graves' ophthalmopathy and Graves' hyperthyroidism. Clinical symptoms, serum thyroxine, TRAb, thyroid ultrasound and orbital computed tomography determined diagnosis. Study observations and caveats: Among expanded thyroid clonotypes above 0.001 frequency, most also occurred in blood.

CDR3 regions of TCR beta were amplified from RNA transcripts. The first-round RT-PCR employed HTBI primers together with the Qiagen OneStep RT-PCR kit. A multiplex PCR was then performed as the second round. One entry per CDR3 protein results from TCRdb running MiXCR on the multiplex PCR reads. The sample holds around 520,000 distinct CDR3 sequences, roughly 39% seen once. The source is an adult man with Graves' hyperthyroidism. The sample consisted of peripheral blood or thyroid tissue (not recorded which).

DNA of the CDR3: TGTGCCAGCACCGACAGGAGTTCTGGGGCCAACGTCCTGACTTTC. Its translation: CASTDRSSGANVLTF. The J gene is TRBJ2-6, the V gene TRBV9; tentatively, D is TRBD1 (6 bases). V lost 6 bases and J 1 base, leaving 11 bases between the germline ends. The germline CDR1 and CDR2 sequences are SGDLS and YYNGEE. The CDR3 is 15 amino acids.